The present TCR beta chain was sequenced within a study of shared clonotypes between healthy human individuals. Study outcomes and limitations: Though the depth was large, rarefaction showed that sorted-subset sequencing was incomplete. Relative to their counterparts shared across all four donors, non-shared clonotypes exhibited diminished generation probabilities.

The CDR3 covers 17 residues. The germline V gene has CDR1 KGHSH and CDR2 LQKENI. Trimming took 3 bases from V and 1 from J; bases not matched to a gene: 7. When replicate PCRs were run on sorted subsets, they used 200 ng DNA, some 30,000 T cell genomes. In the original processing: ImmunoSEQ yielded junction-only sequences lacking quality scores, so filtering differed. Libraries were prepared by immunoSEQ multiplex PCR; TCRdb keeps only in-frame clonotypes and omits some of them. Clone size and V and J calls were adopted from that table, with D and trimming inferred from the DNA. The table has over a million clones, roughly 70% seen once. To note about this clone: What it binds is unknown. Other nucleotide sequences from this sample produce the same CDR3.

V is TRBV18 and J is TRBJ1-1; TRBD1 matches 11 bases. This TCR derives from a young man in good health. Sequences were obtained from memory CD4+ T cells sorted from blood. The subset here: CD45RA-negative fraction. This CDR3 reads CASSPGQGARGNTEAFF. CDR3 nucleotide sequence: TGTGCCAGCTCACCCGGACAGGGGGCGCGGGGGAACACTGAAGCTTTCTTT.